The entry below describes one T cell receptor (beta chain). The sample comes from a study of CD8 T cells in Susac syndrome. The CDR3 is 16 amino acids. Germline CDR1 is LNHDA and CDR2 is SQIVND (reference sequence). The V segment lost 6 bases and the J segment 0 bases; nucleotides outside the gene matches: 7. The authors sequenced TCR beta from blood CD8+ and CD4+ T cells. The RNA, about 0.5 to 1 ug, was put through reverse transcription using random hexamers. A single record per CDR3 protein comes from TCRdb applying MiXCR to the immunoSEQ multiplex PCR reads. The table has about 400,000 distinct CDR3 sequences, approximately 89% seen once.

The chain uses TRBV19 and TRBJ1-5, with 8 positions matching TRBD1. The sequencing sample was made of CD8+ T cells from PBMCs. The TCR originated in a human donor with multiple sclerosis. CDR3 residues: CASSGPGGGSNQPQHF. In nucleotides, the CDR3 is TGTGCCAGTAGCGGACCAGGGGGCGGTAGCAATCAGCCCCAGCATTTT.